Listed here are 8 T cell receptor beta chains from one sample, sequenced in a study of OX40 agonist ivuxolimab in advanced cancers. Measured with immunoSEQ multiplex PCR; TCRdb has only the in-frame clones, and not every one. In the table there are fewer than 95,000 clones, around nine tenths of which are singletons. The material sequenced was CD4+ or CD8+ T cells sorted from blood, taken in a trial of the OX40 agonist ivuxolimab. The receptors stem from an adult with an advanced solid tumor such as melanoma, head and neck, liver or kidney cancer.

The rearrangement links TRBV27 to TRBJ2-5, with 11 nucleotides matching TRBD2. This CDR3 spans 16 amino acids. V shed 8 bases and J 7 bases; nucleotides not matched to a gene: 15. Germline lookup yields CDR1 MNHEY and CDR2 SMNVEV (reference sequence). The CDR3 spells CASRDRSGRAGGTQYF. The CDR3 DNA reads TGTGCCAGCCGAGACCGTAGCGGGAGGGCCGGGGGGACCCAGTACTTC.

The chain combines TRBV5-8 with TRBJ1-6; unclear D gene. Trimming took 0 bases from V and 12 from J, leaving 16 bases between them. From germline, CDR1 is SGHTS and CDR2 YDEGEE. The CDR3 covers 15 residues. CDR3 sequence: CASSLGTRFVGPLHF. The CDR3 region has the DNA TGTGCCAGCAGCTTGGGGACGAGATTTGTCGGACCCCTCCACTTT. The whole variable domain, remainder taken from reference TRBV5-8 and TRBJ1-6, is EAGVTQSPTHLIKTRGQQATLRCSPISGHTSVYWYQQALGLGLQFLLWYDEGEERNRGNFPPRFSGRQFPNYSSELNVNALELEDSALYLCASSLGTRFVGPLHFGNGTRLTVT.

This clone came up a few times. J is TRBJ1-3 and V is TRBV2; 7 bases match TRBD1. The germline V gene encodes CDR1 SNHLY and CDR2 FYNNEI. J was trimmed by 4 bases and V by 7 bases; bases with no gene match: 7. This CDR3 is built from 14 residues. The CDR3 bases are TGTGCCAGCACACAGGGGTGGAAGGGAAACACCATATATTTT. It translates to CASTQGWKGNTIYF.

The genes are TRBV5-1 and TRBJ2-3; 8 nucleotides line up with TRBD2. Trimming cost V 0 bases and J 6 bases; bases outside gene matches: 3. The CDR3 is 14 residues long. CDR1 and CDR2 from the germline V gene are SGHRS and YFSETQ. DNA for the CDR3: TGCGCCAGCAGCTTGGTATTAGCGGGGGATACGCAGTATTTT. It yields the protein CASSLVLAGDTQYF.

The rearrangement joins TRBV6-5 to TRBJ1-1; no definite D call. V gave up 4 bases and J gave up 1 base, with 10 bases separating them. The CDR3 totals 14 residues. Germline CDR1 is MNHEY and CDR2 is SVGAGI. The CDR3, as DNA: TGTGCCAGCAGTTCTACAGTTAGGAACACTGAAGCTTTCTTT. Translated: CASSSTVRNTEAFF.

This chain links TRBV6-5 with TRBJ1-2; D is perhaps TRBD1 (5 bases). Looked up from germline, CDR1 is MNHEY and CDR2 is SVGAGI. V was pared by 2 bases and J by 0 bases, with 10 bases between. The CDR3 has 15 amino acids. The CDR3 loop reads CASSYGGLANYGYTF. The CDR3 region has the DNA TGTGCCAGCAGTTACGGGGGACTAGCTAACTATGGCTACACCTTC.

The chain links TRBV5-1 to TRBJ1-2; 8 bases fit TRBD1. The germline V gene encodes CDR1 SGHRS and CDR2 YFSETQ. V lost 0 bases and J lost 6; bases outside the gene matches: 10. CDR3 length: 16 amino acids. The CDR3 is CASSLDVGRGPDGYTF. CDR3 sequence (DNA): TGCGCCAGCAGCTTGGATGTTGGCAGGGGGCCCGATGGCTACACCTTC.

V usage is TRBV19 and J usage is TRBJ2-3; possible D gene TRBD1, 6 bases. Germline V gene lookup returns CDR1 LNHDA and CDR2 SQIVND (reference sequence). The CDR3 runs 16 residues. V shed 5 bases and J shed 3 bases, with 18 bases lying between them. The CDR3 coding sequence is TGTGCCAGTAGTGGGGGCCCTGAACCCCGGACAGATACGCAGTATTTT. Protein product: CASSGGPEPRTDTQYF.